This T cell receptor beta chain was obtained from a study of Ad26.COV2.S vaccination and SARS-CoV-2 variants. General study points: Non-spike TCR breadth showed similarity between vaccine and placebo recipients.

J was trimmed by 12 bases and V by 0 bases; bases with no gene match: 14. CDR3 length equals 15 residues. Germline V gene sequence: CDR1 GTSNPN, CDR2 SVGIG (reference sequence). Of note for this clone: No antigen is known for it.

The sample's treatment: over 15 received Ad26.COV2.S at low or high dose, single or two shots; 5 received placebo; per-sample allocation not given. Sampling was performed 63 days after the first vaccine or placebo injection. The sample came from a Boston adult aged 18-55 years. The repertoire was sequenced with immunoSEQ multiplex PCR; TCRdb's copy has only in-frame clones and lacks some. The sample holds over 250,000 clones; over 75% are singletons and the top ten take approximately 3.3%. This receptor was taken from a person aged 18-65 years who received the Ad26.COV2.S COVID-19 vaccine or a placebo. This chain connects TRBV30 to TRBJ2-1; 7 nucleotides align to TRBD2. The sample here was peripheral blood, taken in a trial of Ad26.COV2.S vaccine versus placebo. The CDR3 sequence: CAWSVFGGRAGLQFF. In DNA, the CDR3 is TGTGCCTGGAGTGTATTTGGGGGGAGGGCCGGTCTGCAGTTCTTC.